The entry that follows covers one TCR beta chain sequence. This receptor's antigen is unknown. Relative to the germline gene, one junction end is altered; a read error may explain this. Receptors were amplified or captured by 5' RACE. The reads were generated on an Illumina HiSeq 2500. A second PCR of roughly 7 to 12 cycles was run with a J-beta primer mix and a sample-barcoded 5' primer. A template-switch 5' adaptor carrying 12 random nucleotides introduced a unique molecular identifier onto each TCR beta cDNA molecule. Each sample yielded at least 2.5 million CDR3-containing paired-end reads. First-strand cDNA synthesis was performed from all RNA using the Mint cDNA synthesis kit, with priming by a TRBC-specific oligonucleotide. After uracil-DNA glycosylase treatment, a first 18-cycle PCR used universal primers M1SS and BC2_uni_R on all cDNA. On the study's bioinformatics: Each sample was normalized by randomly selecting 1 million high-quality reads, each carrying a distinct molecular identifier. Instead of being binned into consensus sequences, reads with shared molecular identifiers were discarded. MiTCR, set to a Q25 quality threshold and the strictest error-elimination algorithm, was used for CDR3 identification, clonotype clustering and error correction. Lower-bound total TCR beta diversity was estimated with a nonparametric unseen species model using Euler transformation. TCRdb itself trimmed the public reads at Q25 with fastp, ran MiXCR and retained productive beta chains. Each entry is one CDR3 protein sequence, shown with its most common DNA and genes. The V and J calls come from TCRdb's annotation, not from the publication. The sample table records around 670,000 distinct CDR3 sequences; 25% to 30% of these occur just once. Clones ranked in the top ten supply about 15% of the sample.

Spanning cysteine to phenylalanine, the CDR3 consists of 16 amino acids. The only DNA kept is the CDR3, 48 bases in frame from the first base. Via the germline V gene, CDR1 is SGHTA and CDR2 FQGTGA. The record originates from a study of blood T cells in healthy people across ages (dated by TCRdb to 2014 to 2015). Study-level background: In model experiments, roughly one uniquely barcoded TCR beta cDNA molecule per two T cells was captured by template switching. Two additional independent replicas of 1 million unique cDNA reads from the same blood draw were analyzed for two donors (one aged 18 to 30 and one aged 80 or older). To avoid experimental bias, donors of different ages were distributed randomly across sequencing lanes. The study measured age-related changes in TCR beta repertoire diversity using deep sequencing normalized with unique cDNA molecular identifiers. Four age groups were formed from the donors: young (average approximately 16 years), middle-aged (around 39), aged (more than 55) and long-lived (roughly 88).

The donors were roughly 39 Caucasian individuals from Russia, aged 6 to 90 years, who were systemically healthy. Ten milliliters of peripheral blood were collected from each donor into EDTA-treated Vacutainer tubes. Ficoll-Paque density-gradient centrifugation was used to isolate PBMCs, with at least 6.5 million per sample. Total RNA, at least 6 micrograms per sample, was extracted from PBMCs with Trizol reagent. For every donor, flow cytometry on a PBMC aliquot measured the percentage of naive CD45RAhigh/CD27high T cells. The study at large found these results: Since profiling was done on bulk unsorted PBMCs, naive and antigen-experienced compartments could not be conclusively compared. Observed TCR beta diversity per million T cells fell roughly linearly with age, and a significant reduction was already apparent by age around 44. The CMV infection status of donors was not known, potentially confounding age-related changes in expanded clonotypes. Compared with the aged group, the long-lived group had more naive CD4+ T cells, fewer expanded clones and increased TCR diversity, a pattern suggesting age selection. Estimates of total diversity based on one million sequenced T cells were regarded as lower bounds and as underestimates. Observed TCR beta diversity correlated strongly with the percentage of naive T cells measured by flow cytometry.

The source is a woman at least 80 years old in good health. The sequence links TRBV7-3 to TRBJ2-1; possibly the D gene is TRBD2, per 6 matching bases. The sequenced material came from blood. Here the CDR3 is given as CPSSPEIFGTGNEQFF. Here is the DNA: TGTCCCAGCAGCCCAGAGATCTTCGGGACTGGCAATGAGCAGTTCTTC.